This entry lists 10 T cell receptor beta chains sequenced from one sample in a study of T cells in Graves' hyperthyroidism and ophthalmopathy. Researchers took RNA transcripts and amplified the TCR beta CDR3 regions from them. First-round RT-PCR with HTBI primers amplified the TCR CDR3 region. One entry per CDR3 protein results from TCRdb running MiXCR on the multiplex PCR reads. This table has a few hundred thousand distinct CDR3 sequences, approximately 12% appearing once. Sequencing used blood. These receptors originate from a man aged 25 to 45 with Graves' hyperthyroidism that later progressed to Graves' ophthalmopathy.

This clonotype has at least ten counts. The genes are TRBV13 and TRBJ1-1; 10 bases line up with TRBD1. J gave up 4 bases and V 5 bases, and 1 base lay outside the gene matches. The CDR3 totals 13 residues. Germline loops: CDR1 PRHDT, CDR2 FYEKMQ (reference sequence). The CDR3: CASSRDRGTEAFF. The CDR3 bases are TGTGCCAGCAGCCGGGACAGGGGCACTGAAGCTTTCTTT.

The V gene is TRBV18, the J gene TRBJ1-1, with 7 bases lining up with TRBD1. CDR3 length: 14 amino acids. The V and J ends lost 6 bases and 5 bases, in that order; junction bases with no gene match: 9. The V gene's germline CDR1 is KGHSH and CDR2 LQKENI. In DNA form, the CDR3 reads TGTGCCAGCTCTTTACAGGGGAGGGCTACTGAAGCTTTCTTT. It codes for CASSLQGRATEAFF.

The genes are TRBV4-1 and TRBJ2-2; 7 bases are a match to TRBD2. After removal of 2 bases from V and 1 base from J, the junction contained 13 bases not matched to a gene. The CDR3 covers 19 residues. From germline, CDR1 is MGHRA and CDR2 YSYEKL. The CDR3 here is CASSQRRLWGRENTGELFF. The CDR3 DNA reads as TGCGCCAGCAGCCAACGGAGGCTTTGGGGGAGGGAGAACACCGGGGAGCTGTTTTTT.

In this sample, this clonotype turned up many times. The chain links TRBV28 to TRBJ1-5; D gene unclear. This CDR3 spans 13 amino acids. Germline values: CDR1 MDHEN, CDR2 SYDVKM. Trimming stripped 9 bases from V and 9 bases from J, with 18 bases between. CDR3 amino acids: CASTDIIEGPQHF. CDR3 coding DNA: TGTGCCAGTACAGATATCATTGAAGGGCCCCAGCATTTT.

In its sample, this clonotype was seen many times. V gene TRBV18 combines with J gene TRBJ2-1, with 7 bases matching TRBD2. This CDR3 spans 18 amino acids. Unmatched junction bases numbered 14, after V lost 1 base and J lost 5 bases. The germline CDR1 and CDR2 sequences are KGHSH and LQKENI. CDR3 protein: CASSPRFQRGRSHNEQFF. In DNA, the CDR3 is TGTGCCAGCTCACCACGATTCCAGCGGGGAAGGTCTCACAATGAGCAGTTCTTC.

Concerning this clonotype: Since a much larger clone is just one base distant, this may be a read error. The chain carries TRBV6-9 and TRBJ1-4; TRBD1 matches 8 bases. Germline CDR1 and CDR2: MNHGY and SVAAGI. V lost 3 bases and J lost 4; bases outside the gene matches: 4. The CDR3 runs 15 residues. In DNA, the CDR3 is TGTGCCAGCAGTTACCAGGGGGCAGTTAATGAAAAACTGTTTTTT. Its protein is CASSYQGAVNEKLFF.

Remarks on this clonotype: A much larger clone lies one base from this, so it may be a read error. The rearrangement joins TRBV11-2 to TRBJ2-7; 9 nucleotides line up with TRBD2. This CDR3 is built from 15 residues. Germline values: CDR1 SGHAT, CDR2 FQNNGV. CDR3 nucleotides: TGTGCCAGCAGCTTAGAGCGGGGGGGTCCCTACGAGCAGTGCTTC. Amino acid sequence: CASSLERGGPYEQCF.

The chain recombines TRBV3-1 with TRBJ2-3, with a tentative D call TRBD1 (6 bases). The CDR3 has 16 residues. V lost 1 base, J lost 4 bases, and 15 bases lay in between. Per germline, CDR1 LGHDT and CDR2 YNNKEL (reference sequence). CDR3 coding DNA: TGTGCCAGCAGCCAAGTTGGGACAAATCTACCAGATACGCAGTATTTT. It yields the protein CASSQVGTNLPDTQYF.

This clonotype was found a few times. The chain has TRBV14 and TRBJ1-1, with TRBD1 as a possible D gene (5 bases). This CDR3 is 15 amino acids long. Trimming cost V 0 bases and J 1 base, with 9 bases left between them. The V gene's germline CDR1 is SGHDN and CDR2 FVKESK. CDR3 sequence reads: CASSQDLGGNTEAFF. The CDR3 nucleotides read TGTGCCAGCAGCCAAGATTTGGGGGGGAACACTGAAGCTTTCTTT.

At least ten counts were recorded for this clonotype. The chain carries TRBV2 and TRBJ2-1, with D possibly TRBD2 on 6 matching bases. Germline V gene lookup returns CDR1 SNHLY and CDR2 FYNNEI. Trimming stripped 7 bases from V and 7 bases from J, with 11 bases between. This CDR3 comprises 12 residues. DNA for the CDR3: TGTGCCAGCACTCGGGGGTGGAATGAGCAGTTCTTC. It translates to CASTRGWNEQFF.